In this sample, the clone carrying this T cell receptor (beta chain) turned up many times. The source of the sample is a study of T cells of healthy individuals. V dropped 0 bases and J dropped 1 base, with 15 bases sitting between them. This CDR3 comprises 17 residues. Per germline, CDR1 LGHNA and CDR2 YSLEER. Each CDR3 protein gets one entry after TCRdb re-called the 5' RACE reads with MiXCR. The sample shows 85,000 to 100,000 distinct CDR3 sequences, roughly a sixth of them seen only once. V and J are TRBV4-3 and TRBJ2-5, with a possible D match to TRBD2 (7 bases). The sequence was obtained from a human donor in good health. CDR3 sequence: CASSQDLLADSQETQYF. Here the CDR3 DNA reads TGCGCCAGCAGCCAAGATCTCCTAGCGGACAGCCAAGAGACCCAGTACTTC.